This record concerns one T cell receptor (beta chain) sequence. RNA, at roughly 0.45 to 1 ug, was reverse transcribed with random hexamers. Amplification of the TCR beta CDR3 was carried out by immunoSEQ multiplex PCR, which spanned a total of 54 Vbeta and 13 Jbeta segments. TCRdb analysed the immunoSEQ multiplex PCR reads with MiXCR anew, one entry per CDR3 protein. The data contain approximately 300,000 distinct CDR3 sequences, 75% to 85% of them singletons. The sample originates from a study of CD8 T cells in Susac syndrome. The V gene lost 1 base and the J gene lost 0 bases, with 16 bases spanning the gap. Germline-derived CDR1 and CDR2 are LGHNT and FRNRAP. This CDR3 is 18 amino acids long.

This sequence joins TRBV12-5 and TRBJ2-1; unclear D gene. Sequencing was done on a sample of CD8+ T cells from PBMCs. This clonotype was sampled from a human donor with multiple sclerosis. The CDR3: CASGLGYGTESSYNEQFF. CDR3 sequence (DNA): TGTGCTAGTGGTTTGGGGTACGGTACGGAGAGCTCCTACAATGAGCAGTTCTTC.